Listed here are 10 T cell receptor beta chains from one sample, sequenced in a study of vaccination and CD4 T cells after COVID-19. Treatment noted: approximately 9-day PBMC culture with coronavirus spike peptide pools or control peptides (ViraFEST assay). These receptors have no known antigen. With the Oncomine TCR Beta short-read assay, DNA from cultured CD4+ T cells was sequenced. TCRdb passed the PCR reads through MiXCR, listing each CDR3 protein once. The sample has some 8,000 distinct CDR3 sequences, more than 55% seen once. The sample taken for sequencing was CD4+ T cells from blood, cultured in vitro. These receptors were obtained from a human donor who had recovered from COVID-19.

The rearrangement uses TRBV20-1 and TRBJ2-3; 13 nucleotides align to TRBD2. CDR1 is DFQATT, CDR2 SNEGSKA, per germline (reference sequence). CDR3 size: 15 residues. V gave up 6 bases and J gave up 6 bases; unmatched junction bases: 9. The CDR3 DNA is TGCAGTGCCCCTACTAGCGGGGGGGCACCGGATACGCAGTATTTT. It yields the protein CSAPTSGGAPDTQYF.

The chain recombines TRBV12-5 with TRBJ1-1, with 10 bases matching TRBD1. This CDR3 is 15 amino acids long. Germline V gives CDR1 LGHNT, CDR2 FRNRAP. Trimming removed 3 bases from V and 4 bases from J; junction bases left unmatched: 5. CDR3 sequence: CASGLGDRGGTEAFF. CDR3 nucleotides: TGTGCTAGTGGTTTAGGGGACAGGGGAGGCACTGAAGCTTTCTTT.

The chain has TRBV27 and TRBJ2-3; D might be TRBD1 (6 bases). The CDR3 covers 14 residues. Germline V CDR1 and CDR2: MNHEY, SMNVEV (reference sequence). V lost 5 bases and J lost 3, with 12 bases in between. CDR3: CASSPTGWTDTQYF. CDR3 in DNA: TGTGCCAGCAGTCCAACAGGGTGGACAGATACGCAGTATTTT.

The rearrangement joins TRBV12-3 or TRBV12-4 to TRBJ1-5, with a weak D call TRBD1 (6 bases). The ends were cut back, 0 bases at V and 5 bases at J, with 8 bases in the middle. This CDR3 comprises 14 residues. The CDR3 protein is CASSLAGGYQPQHF. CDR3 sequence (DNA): TGTGCCAGCAGTTTAGCGGGGGGCTATCAGCCCCAGCATTTT.

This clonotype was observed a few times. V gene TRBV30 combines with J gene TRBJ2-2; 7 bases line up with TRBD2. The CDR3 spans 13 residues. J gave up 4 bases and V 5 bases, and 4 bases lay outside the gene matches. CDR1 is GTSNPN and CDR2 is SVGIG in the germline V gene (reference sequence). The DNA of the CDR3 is TGTGCCTGGGAGACTAGCCGCACCGGGGAGCTGTTTTTT. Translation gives CAWETSRTGELFF.

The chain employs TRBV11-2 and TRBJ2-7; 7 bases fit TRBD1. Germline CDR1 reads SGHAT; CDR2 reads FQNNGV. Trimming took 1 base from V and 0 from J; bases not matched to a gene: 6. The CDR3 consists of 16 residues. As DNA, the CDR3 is TGTGCCAGCAGCTTAGGGGGGACAGCCGGCTCCTACGAGCAGTACTTC. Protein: CASSLGGTAGSYEQYF. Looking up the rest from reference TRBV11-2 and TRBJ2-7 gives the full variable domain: EAGVAQSPRYKIIEKRQSVAFWCNPISGHATLYWYQQILGQGPKLLIQFQNNGVVDDSQLPKDRFSAERLKGVDSTLKIQPAKLEDSAVYLCASSLGGTAGSYEQYFGPGTRLTVT.

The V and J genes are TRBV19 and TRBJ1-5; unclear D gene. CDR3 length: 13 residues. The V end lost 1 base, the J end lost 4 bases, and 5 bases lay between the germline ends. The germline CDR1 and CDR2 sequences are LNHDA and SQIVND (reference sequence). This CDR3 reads CASSIVGNQPQHF. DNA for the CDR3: TGTGCCAGTAGTATAGTGGGGAATCAGCCCCAGCATTTT. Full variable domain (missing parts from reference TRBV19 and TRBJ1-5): DGGITQSPKYLFRKEGQNVTLSCEQNLNHDAMYWYRQDPGQGLRLIYYSQIVNDFQKGDIAEGYSVSREKKESFPLTVTSAQKNPTAFYLCASSIVGNQPQHFGDGTRLSIL.

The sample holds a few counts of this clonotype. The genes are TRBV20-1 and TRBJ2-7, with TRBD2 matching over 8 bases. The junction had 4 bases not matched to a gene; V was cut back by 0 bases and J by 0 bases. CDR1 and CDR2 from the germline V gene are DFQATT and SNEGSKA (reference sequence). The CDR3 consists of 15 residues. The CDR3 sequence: CSARDASGSSYEQYF. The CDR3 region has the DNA TGCAGTGCTAGAGATGCCAGCGGGAGCTCCTACGAGCAGTACTTC.

CDR3 nucleotides: TGTGCCAGCAGCTTATTGGGGAGTAACTATGGCTACACCTTC. Translation gives CASSLLGSNYGYTF. The chain uses TRBV7-2 and TRBJ1-2; D not certain. Trimming shortened V by 2 bases and J by 1 base, and 8 bases separated the two germline ends. Looked up from germline, CDR1 is SGHTA and CDR2 is FQGNSA. CDR3 size: 14 residues.

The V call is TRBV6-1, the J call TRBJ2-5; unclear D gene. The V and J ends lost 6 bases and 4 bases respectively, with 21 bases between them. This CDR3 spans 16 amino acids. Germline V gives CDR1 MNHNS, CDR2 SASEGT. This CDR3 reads CASSAQRNTVRETQYF. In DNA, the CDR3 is TGTGCCAGCAGCGCCCAAAGAAATACAGTACGAGAGACCCAGTACTTC.